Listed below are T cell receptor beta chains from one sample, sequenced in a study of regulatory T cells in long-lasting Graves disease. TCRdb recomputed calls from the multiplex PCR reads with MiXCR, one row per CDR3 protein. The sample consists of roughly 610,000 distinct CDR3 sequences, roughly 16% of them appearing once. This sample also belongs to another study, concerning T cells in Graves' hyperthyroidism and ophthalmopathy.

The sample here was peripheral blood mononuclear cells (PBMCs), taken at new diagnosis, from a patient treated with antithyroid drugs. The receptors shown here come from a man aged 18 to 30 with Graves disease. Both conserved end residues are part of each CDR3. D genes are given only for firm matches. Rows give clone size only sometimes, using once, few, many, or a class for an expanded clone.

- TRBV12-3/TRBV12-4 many CASTSQGKFEKLFF
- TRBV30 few CAWSVGAVSNQPQHF
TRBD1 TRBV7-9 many CASGKDRGEETQYF
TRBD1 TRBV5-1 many CASSFGTGGHEQFF
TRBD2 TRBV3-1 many CASSQDQGLAGRIQYF
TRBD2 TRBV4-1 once CASLPLTSGRPNEQFF
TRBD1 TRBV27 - CASSPPGGRGEKLFF
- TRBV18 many CASSPQQGQENTEAFF
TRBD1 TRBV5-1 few CASSRGTGVRAEAFF
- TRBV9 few CASSVAAQGRTGELFF
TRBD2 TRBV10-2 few CASSAPTSGTETQYF
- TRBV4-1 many CASSQGRGSTYEQYF
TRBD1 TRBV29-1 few CSVLIRTGADNQPQHF
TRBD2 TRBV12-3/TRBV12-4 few CASSFSGSPETQYF
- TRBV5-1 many CASFQTRASSEQFF
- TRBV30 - CAWSVPEGVQETQYF
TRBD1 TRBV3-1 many CASSLRQGENYGYTF
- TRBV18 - CASSPPPGRETQYF
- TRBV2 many CASSGGEVLNQPQHF
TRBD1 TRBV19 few CASNVGTGVTGELFF
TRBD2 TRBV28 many CASSPSLAGAKETQYF
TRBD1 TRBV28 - CASSFGTGGDEQYF
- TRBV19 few CASSAVISRTNEKLFF
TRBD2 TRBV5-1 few CASSFIGGGPPYEQYF
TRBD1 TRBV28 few CASSQQGWLEKLFF
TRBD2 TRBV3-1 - CASSRPGLEINNEQFF
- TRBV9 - CASSVELGITDTQYF
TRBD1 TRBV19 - CASSSTGVDYGYTF
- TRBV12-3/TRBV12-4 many CASSREDVGDTEAFF
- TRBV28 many CASSLLGTHNEKLFF
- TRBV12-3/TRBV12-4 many CASSPGTGEETQYF
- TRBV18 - CASSPAGASNQPQHF
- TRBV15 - CATSRDTGGPAF
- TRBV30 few CATNRFGSPLHF
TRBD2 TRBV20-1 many CSAPLAGSSDTQYF